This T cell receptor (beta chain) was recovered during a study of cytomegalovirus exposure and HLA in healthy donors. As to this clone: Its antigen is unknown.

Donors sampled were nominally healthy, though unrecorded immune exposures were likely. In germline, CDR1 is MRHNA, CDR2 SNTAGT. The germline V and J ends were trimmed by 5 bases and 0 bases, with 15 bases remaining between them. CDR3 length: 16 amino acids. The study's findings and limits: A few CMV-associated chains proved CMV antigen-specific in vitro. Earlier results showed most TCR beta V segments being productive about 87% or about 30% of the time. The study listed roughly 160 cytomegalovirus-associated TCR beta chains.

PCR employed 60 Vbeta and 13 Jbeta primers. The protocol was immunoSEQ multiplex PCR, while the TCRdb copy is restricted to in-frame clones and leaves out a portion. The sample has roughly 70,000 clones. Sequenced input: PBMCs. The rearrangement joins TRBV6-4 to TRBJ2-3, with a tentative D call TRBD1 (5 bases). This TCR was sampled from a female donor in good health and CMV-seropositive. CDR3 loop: CASSMLAGPSTDTQYF. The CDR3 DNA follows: TGTGCCAGCAGTATGCTCGCAGGGCCGAGCACAGATACGCAGTATTTT.